The source of this TCR beta chain is a study of metastatic and nonmetastatic thyroid tumors. Whole-study context: Repertoires from malignant and benign thyroid patients were compared across blood and tumor or nodule tissue.

Patients had received no treatment of any kind before thyroid surgery. Germline V lookup: CDR1 MNHNS, CDR2 SASEGT. With 2 bases removed from V and 6 bases from J, the gap between germline ends came to 8 bases. The CDR3 is 14 amino acids. Using MiXCR, TCRdb re-called clones from the PCR reads. The sample includes roughly 40,000 clones, less than 20% of them seen just once. The genes are TRBV6-1 and TRBJ1-6, with a tentative D call TRBD1 (6 bases). The source is a female donor with papillary thyroid cancer or a benign thyroid nodule (not recorded which). Some clones in this sample may be carry-over from other donors' samples. The sequenced material came from tumor tissue. In DNA form, the CDR3 reads TGTGCCAGCAGTGAAACAGGGACTAATTCACCCCTCCACTTT. It translates to CASSETGTNSPLHF.